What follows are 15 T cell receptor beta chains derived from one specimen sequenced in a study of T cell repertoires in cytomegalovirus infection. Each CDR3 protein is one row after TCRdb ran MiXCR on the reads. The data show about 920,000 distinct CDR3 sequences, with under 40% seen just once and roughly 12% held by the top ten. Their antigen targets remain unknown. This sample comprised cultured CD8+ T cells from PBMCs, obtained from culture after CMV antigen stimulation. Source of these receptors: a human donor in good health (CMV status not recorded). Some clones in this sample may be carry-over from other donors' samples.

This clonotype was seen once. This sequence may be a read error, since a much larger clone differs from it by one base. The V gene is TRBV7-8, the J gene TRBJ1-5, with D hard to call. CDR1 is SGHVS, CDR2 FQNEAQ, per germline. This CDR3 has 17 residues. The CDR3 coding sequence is TGTGCCAACAGCTTAGACGGGTTCGTTGAGGGCAATCAGCCCCAGCATTTT. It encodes CANSLDGFVEGNQPQHF.

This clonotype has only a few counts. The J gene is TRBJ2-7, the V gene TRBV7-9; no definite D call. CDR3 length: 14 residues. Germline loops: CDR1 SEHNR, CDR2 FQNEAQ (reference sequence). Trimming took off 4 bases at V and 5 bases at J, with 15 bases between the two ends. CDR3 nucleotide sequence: TGTGCCAGCAGCTCTCCCCCATCAGGTGACGAGCAGTACTTC. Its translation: CASSSPPSGDEQYF.

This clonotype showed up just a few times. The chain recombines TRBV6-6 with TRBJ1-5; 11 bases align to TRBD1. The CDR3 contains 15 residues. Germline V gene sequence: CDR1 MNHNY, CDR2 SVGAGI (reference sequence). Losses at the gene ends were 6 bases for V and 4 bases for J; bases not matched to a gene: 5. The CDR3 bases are TGTGCCAGCAGCCAGGACAGGGGGCAAAATCAGCCCCAGCATTTT. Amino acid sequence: CASSQDRGQNQPQHF.

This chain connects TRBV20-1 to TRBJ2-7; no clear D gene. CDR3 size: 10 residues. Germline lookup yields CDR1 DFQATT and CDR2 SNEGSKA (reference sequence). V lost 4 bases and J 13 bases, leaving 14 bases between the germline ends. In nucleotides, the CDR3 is TGCAGTGCTACTTCTAGTCCCCGTTACGTC. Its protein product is CSATSSPRYV.

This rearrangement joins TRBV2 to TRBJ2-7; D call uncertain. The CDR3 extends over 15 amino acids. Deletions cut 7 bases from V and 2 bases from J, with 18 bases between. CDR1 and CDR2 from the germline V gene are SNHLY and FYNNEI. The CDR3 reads CASNSPTDGPYEQYF. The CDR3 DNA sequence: TGTGCCAGCAACTCCCCCACGGACGGTCCCTACGAGCAGTACTTC.

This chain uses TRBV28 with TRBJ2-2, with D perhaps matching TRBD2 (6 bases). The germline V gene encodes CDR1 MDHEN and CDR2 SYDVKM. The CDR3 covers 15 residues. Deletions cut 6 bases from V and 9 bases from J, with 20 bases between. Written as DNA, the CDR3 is TGTGCCAGCAGACTCGGGATCAGGGAGGATCGGGAGCTGTTTTTT. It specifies CASRLGIREDRELFF.

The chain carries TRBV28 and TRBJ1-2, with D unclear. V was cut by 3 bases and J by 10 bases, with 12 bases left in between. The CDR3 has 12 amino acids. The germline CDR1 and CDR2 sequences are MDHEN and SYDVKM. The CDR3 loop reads CASSFRLGVYTF. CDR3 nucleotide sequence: TGTGCCAGCAGTTTTCGCCTGGGCGTCTACACCTTC.

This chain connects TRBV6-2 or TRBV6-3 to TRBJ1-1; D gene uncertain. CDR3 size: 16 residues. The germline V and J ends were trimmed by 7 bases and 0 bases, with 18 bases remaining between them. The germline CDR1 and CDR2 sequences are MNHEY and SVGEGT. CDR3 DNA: TGTGCCAGCAATTTGAGCCGACGCTACATGAACACTGAAGCTTTCTTT. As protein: CASNLSRRYMNTEAFF.

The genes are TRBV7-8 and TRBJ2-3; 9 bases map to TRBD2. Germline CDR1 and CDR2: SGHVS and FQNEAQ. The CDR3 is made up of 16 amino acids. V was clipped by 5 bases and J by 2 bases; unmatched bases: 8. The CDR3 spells CASSGVQRGDTDTQYF. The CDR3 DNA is TGTGCCAGCAGCGGCGTCCAGCGGGGGGACACAGATACGCAGTATTTT.

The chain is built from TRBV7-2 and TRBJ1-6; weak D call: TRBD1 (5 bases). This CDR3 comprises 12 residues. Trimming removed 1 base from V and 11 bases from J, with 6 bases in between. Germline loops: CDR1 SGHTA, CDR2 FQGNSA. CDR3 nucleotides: TGTGCCAGCAGCTTAGGGGGCGCACCCCTCCACTTT. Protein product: CASSLGGAPLHF.

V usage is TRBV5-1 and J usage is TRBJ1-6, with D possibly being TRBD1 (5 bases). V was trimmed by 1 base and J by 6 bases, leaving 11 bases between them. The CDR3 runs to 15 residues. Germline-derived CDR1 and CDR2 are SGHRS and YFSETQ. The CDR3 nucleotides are TGCGCCAGCAGCTTGAGGTTGGACATTAATTCACCCCTCCACTTT. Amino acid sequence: CASSLRLDINSPLHF.

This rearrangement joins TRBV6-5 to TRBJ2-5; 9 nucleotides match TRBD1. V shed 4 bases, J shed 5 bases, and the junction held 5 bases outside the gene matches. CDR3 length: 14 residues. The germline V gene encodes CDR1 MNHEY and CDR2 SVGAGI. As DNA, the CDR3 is TGTGCCAGCAGTTCCGGGACAGGGCGTGAGACCCAGTACTTC. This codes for CASSSGTGRETQYF.

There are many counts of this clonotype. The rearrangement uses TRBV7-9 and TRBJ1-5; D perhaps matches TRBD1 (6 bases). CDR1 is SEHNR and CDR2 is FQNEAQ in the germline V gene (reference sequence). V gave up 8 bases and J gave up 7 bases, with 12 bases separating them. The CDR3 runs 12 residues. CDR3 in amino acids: CASSQGQQPQHF. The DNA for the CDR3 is TGTGCCAGCTCCCAGGGGCAACAGCCCCAGCATTTT.

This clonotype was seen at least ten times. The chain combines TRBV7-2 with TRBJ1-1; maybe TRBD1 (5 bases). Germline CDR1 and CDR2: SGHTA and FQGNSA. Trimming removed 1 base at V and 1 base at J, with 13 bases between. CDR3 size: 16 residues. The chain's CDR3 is CASSLGIQGPNTEAFF. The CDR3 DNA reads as TGTGCCAGCAGCTTAGGAATCCAGGGACCGAACACTGAAGCTTTCTTT.

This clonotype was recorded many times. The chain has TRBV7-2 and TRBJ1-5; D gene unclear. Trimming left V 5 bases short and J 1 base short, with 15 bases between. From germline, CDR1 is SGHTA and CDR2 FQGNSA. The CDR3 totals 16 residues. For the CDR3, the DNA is TGTGCCAGCAGCCAGCTGGCGGGCGGAAGCAATCAGCCCCAGCATTTT. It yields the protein CASSQLAGGSNQPQHF.